The present entry profiles one TCR beta chain with its context. No antigen is known for it. Sequencing used immunoSEQ multiplex PCR; TCRdb keeps in-frame clones, though not all of them. The repertoire holds about 120,000 clones, with about nine tenths as singletons. The data were taken from a study of T cell responses to AZD1222 COVID-19 vaccine. The CDR3 consists of 14 residues. The ends were cut back, 5 bases at V and 0 bases at J, with 8 bases in the middle. Germline values: CDR1 SNHLY, CDR2 FYNNEI. Regarding the study as a whole: Spike was spanned by vaccine-associated CD4 TCRs, which were dominant at 160-218 and 743-854. Recipients of AZD1222 seropositive at baseline numbered only 6 or 7. Females made up more of the donors, who were largely white British, and clonal diversity may have come out too low.

This specimen was peripheral blood, taken on day 0 of AZD1222 vaccination. V and J are TRBV2 and TRBJ1-3; D not resolved. This TCR came from an adult in good health. CDR3 region: CASSPPGSGNTIYF. CDR3 nucleotide sequence: TGTGCCAGCAGTCCCCCTGGCTCTGGAAACACCATATATTTT. The entire variable domain, with the rest obtained from reference TRBV2 and TRBJ1-3, is as follows: EPEVTQTPSHQVTQMGQEVILRCVPISNHLYFYWYRQILGQKVEFLVSFYNNEISEKSEIFDDQFSVERPDGSNFTLKIRSTKLEDSAMYFCASSPPGSGNTIYFGEGSWLTVV.